One TCR beta chain is described in this entry. The method was immunoSEQ multiplex PCR; TCRdb's version includes in-frame clones alone and lacks a portion of them. The sample includes 140,000 to 150,000 clones, approximately 90% of them seen just once. V shed 3 bases and J 6 bases; nucleotides not matched to a gene: 30. Looked up from germline, CDR1 is LNHDA and CDR2 is SQIVND (reference sequence). The CDR3 has 22 residues. The sample belongs to a study of cytomegalovirus exposure and HLA in healthy donors. The receptor was isolated from a young man in good health and CMV-seronegative. The genes are TRBV19 and TRBJ2-5; TRBD1 agrees at 8 bases. The sample consisted of PBMCs. CDR3 region: CASSMLGFGTGGIGQGKKTQYF. The DNA of the CDR3 is TGTGCCAGTAGTATGCTTGGTTTCGGGACGGGCGGGATAGGACAGGGTAAAAAGACCCAGTACTTC.